This section outlines one T cell receptor beta chain sequence together with its context. The protocol was immunoSEQ multiplex PCR, while the TCRdb copy is restricted to in-frame clones and leaves out a portion. The table lists 200,000 or so clones, more than 70% of them singletons. The CDR3 is 14 amino acids. V lost 1 base and J lost 11, with 18 bases in between. The germline V gene encodes CDR1 SGHRS and CDR2 YFSETQ. The study assigned cohorts using participant-reported clinical history. This specimen belongs to a study of blood T cell repertoires in COVID-19. The chain employs TRBV5-1 and TRBJ1-1, with D unresolved. The source is a woman in her 40s with acute COVID-19. Sequences were obtained from PBMCs or T cells enriched from blood (not recorded which). The CDR3 protein is CASSLRNSLNGAFF. The CDR3 coding sequence is TGCGCCAGCAGCTTGAGGAACAGCCTAAATGGGGCTTTCTTT.